The 5 T cell receptor beta chains in this list originate from one sample, sequenced in a study of cytotoxic CD8 clonotypes in ibrutinib-treated CLL. The table came from immunoSEQ multiplex PCR; TCRdb's copy has only in-frame clones and leaves some out. The table has fewer than 400,000 clones, 67% seen once. Sequencing was performed on PBMCs, taken after 36 months of ibrutinib treatment. Receptors originate from a human donor with chronic lymphocytic leukemia.

This clone was detected a few times. The chain employs TRBV12-5 and TRBJ1-2, with 7 bases matching TRBD1. Germline CDR1 reads LGHNT; CDR2 reads FRNRAP. The trim removed 6 bases at V and 0 bases at J, leaving 4 bases unmatched. The CDR3 consists of 14 residues. This CDR3 is CASGAGQANYGYTF. The CDR3 coding sequence is TGTGCTAGTGGGGCAGGACAGGCTAACTATGGCTACACCTTC. Using reference TRBV12-5 and TRBJ1-2 for the parts outside the CDR3, the full variable domain is DARVTQTPRHKVTEMGQEVTMRCQPILGHNTVFWYRQTMMQGLELLAYFRNRAPLDDSGMPKDRFSAEMPDATLATLKIQPSEPRDSAVYFCASGAGQANYGYTFGSGTRLTVV.

V gene TRBV2 combines with J gene TRBJ2-5; D call uncertain. CDR1 is SNHLY, CDR2 FYNNEI, per germline. The V end was cut by 8 bases, the J end by 0 bases, with 13 bases between. The CDR3 length is 14 residues. The CDR3 sequence: CASAKKRNQETQYF. The CDR3 DNA reads TGTGCCAGCGCAAAGAAGAGGAACCAAGAGACCCAGTACTTC.

The chain joins TRBV5-1 to TRBJ2-3, with a weak D call TRBD2 (6 bases). The CDR3 is 15 amino acids. Trimming removed 5 bases at V and 0 bases at J, with 13 bases between. The germline V gene has CDR1 SGHRS and CDR2 YFSETQ. CDR3 in amino acids: CASSASGSSTDTQYF. The CDR3 region has the DNA TGCGCCAGCAGTGCGAGCGGGTCTAGCACAGATACGCAGTATTTT.

The chain carries TRBV9 and TRBJ2-5, with 15 nucleotides matching TRBD2. The CDR3 contains 17 residues. Germline V CDR1 and CDR2: SGDLS, YYNGEE. Trimming took 4 bases from V and 1 from J; bases not matched to a gene: 5. The CDR3 spells CASSQGTSGGTQETQYF. CDR3 DNA sequence: TGTGCCAGCAGCCAAGGGACTAGCGGGGGGACCCAAGAGACCCAGTACTTC. Full variable domain (remainder filled in from reference TRBV9 and TRBJ2-5): DSGVTQTPKHLITATGQRVTLRCSPRSGDLSVYWYQQSLDQGLQFLIQYYNGEERAKGNILERFSAQQFPDLHSELNLSSLELGDSALYFCASSQGTSGGTQETQYFGPGTRLLVL.

The CDR3 loop is CASSQDRVKTYNEQFF. The CDR3 nucleotides read TGTGCCAGCAGCCAAGATCGGGTGAAAACCTACAATGAGCAGTTCTTC. This chain joins TRBV14 and TRBJ2-1; D is undetermined. The CDR3 is 16 residues long. V lost 0 bases, J lost 2 bases, and 11 bases lay in between. Germline CDR1 is SGHDN and CDR2 is FVKESK.